Sequencing of this T cell receptor beta chain was carried out in a study of T-cell reconstitution after alpha-beta-depleted transplantation in children. Whole-study results and caveats: Hyperexpanded clones declined; after one year, newly produced T cells mostly supplied diversity. The study reportedly traced alpha-beta T cells about two months after transplant to several hundred expanded graft clones.

Germline CDR1 and CDR2: DFQATT and SNEGSKA (reference sequence). The V end was cut by 6 bases, the J end by 1 base, with 16 bases between. This CDR3 has 14 residues. The authors prepared the TCRbeta library with unique molecular identifiers. TCRdb reprocessed the PCR reads with MiXCR, giving one entry per CDR3 protein. The data hold fewer than 250,000 distinct CDR3 sequences, with 6.5% to 9% observed a single time. As concerns this clonotype: The antigen remains undetermined. Given a much more abundant clone one base away, this may be a read error.

The material sequenced was PBMCs, mostly from graft donor cells, taken 180 days after TCRalphabeta/CD19-depleted stem cell transplant. The sequence derives from a male patient aged 10 to 17 who had a stem cell transplant for acute lymphoblastic leukemia, so the T cells may come from the graft donor. The chain links TRBV20-1 to TRBJ2-7, with D uncertain. The CDR3 spells CSATRFFISYEQYF. In DNA, the CDR3 is TGCAGTGCCACAAGGTTCTTTATATCCTACGAGCAGTACTTC.